These T cell receptor beta chains were read from a single sample in a study of shared clonotypes between healthy human individuals. Method: immunoSEQ multiplex PCR; TCRdb's copy keeps in-frame clones and lacks some. The data show over a million clones, with 70% to 80% seen just once and around 0.61% held by the top ten. Sequencing input: memory CD4+ T cells from PBMCs. The receptors derive from a man younger than 30 in good health. Some clones in this sample may be carry-over from other donors' samples. Both conserved end residues are part of each CDR3. Each record gives: CDR3 protein, CDR3 DNA, V gene, J gene, CDR3 length, clone size, D gene. A D gene is named only where the DNA matches it firmly. Clone size, where shown, is once, few, many, or a class for clones that have expanded.

CDR3: CASRGGETQYF; DNA: TGTGCCAGCCGGGGTGGAGAGACCCAGTACTTC; V: TRBV7-6; J: TRBJ2-5; length: 11; size: NA; D: NA
CDR3: CASSYDRGRTEAFF; DNA: TGTGCCAGCAGCTACGACAGGGGGCGAACTGAAGCTTTCTTT; V: TRBV7-2; J: TRBJ1-1; length: 14; size: NA; D: TRBD1
CDR3: CASSLPGQGSGNTIYF; DNA: TGTGCCAGCAGTTTACCCGGACAGGGGTCTGGAAACACCATATATTTT; V: TRBV28; J: TRBJ1-3; length: 16; size: NA; D: TRBD1
CDR3: CASSLHRDRGPGNYGYTF; DNA: TGTGCCAGCAGTCTTCACCGGGACAGGGGGCCTGGTAACTATGGCTACACCTTC; V: TRBV28; J: TRBJ1-2; length: 18; size: once; D: TRBD1
CDR3: CASSRARNEKLFF; DNA: TGTGCCAGCAGTCGAGCCCGGAATGAAAAACTGTTTTTT; V: TRBV2; J: TRBJ1-4; length: 13; size: NA; D: NA
CDR3: CASSAGGSGNTIYF; DNA: TGCGCCAGCAGCGCGGGGGGTTCAGGAAACACCATATATTTT; V: TRBV5-1; J: TRBJ1-3; length: 14; size: NA; D: NA
CDR3: CASSSLSGGDPYEQYF; DNA: TGCGCCAGCAGCTCCTTGAGCGGGGGTGATCCCTACGAGCAGTACTTC; V: TRBV5-1; J: TRBJ2-7; length: 16; size: few; D: TRBD2
CDR3: CASMFGASPTYEQYF; DNA: TGTGCCAGTATGTTTGGGGCGTCCCCTACCTACGAGCAGTACTTC; V: TRBV27; J: TRBJ2-7; length: 15; size: NA; D: NA
CDR3: CASSLVGSQYNEQFF; DNA: TGTGCCAGCAGTTTAGTTGGCAGTCAGTACAATGAGCAGTTCTTC; V: TRBV27; J: TRBJ2-1; length: 15; size: NA; D: NA
CDR3: CASSPSPGQGSEQFF; DNA: TGTGCCAGCAGCCCTTCACCGGGACAGGGGAGTGAGCAGTTCTTC; V: TRBV5-4; J: TRBJ2-1; length: 15; size: once; D: TRBD1
CDR3: CASSILAGGNTGELFF; DNA: TGCGCCAGCAGCATATTAGCGGGAGGGAACACCGGGGAGCTGTTTTTT; V: TRBV5-1; J: TRBJ2-2; length: 16; size: NA; D: TRBD2
CDR3: CAISESSGRAANTGELFF; DNA: TGTGCCATCAGTGAGTCCAGCGGGAGGGCCGCGAACACCGGGGAGCTGTTTTTT; V: TRBV10-3; J: TRBJ2-2; length: 18; size: NA; D: TRBD2
CDR3: CANFRTGPYSNQPQHF; DNA: TGTGCCAACTTTCGGACAGGCCCTTATAGCAATCAGCCCCAGCATTTT; V: TRBV27; J: TRBJ1-5; length: 16; size: NA; D: TRBD1
CDR3: CASSRTGVNEKLFF; DNA: TGTGCCAGCAGCCGAACCGGGGTCAATGAAAAACTGTTTTTT; V: TRBV5-6; J: TRBJ1-4; length: 14; size: NA; D: NA
CDR3: CASTILGGAENTEAFF; DNA: TGTGCCAGCACCATCCTCGGGGGGGCGGAGAACACTGAAGCTTTCTTT; V: TRBV28; J: TRBJ1-1; length: 16; size: NA; D: NA
CDR3: CASSHPRTGTYEQYF; DNA: TGTGCCAGCAGCCACCCCCGCACAGGAACCTACGAGCAGTACTTC; V: TRBV11-2; J: TRBJ2-7; length: 15; size: NA; D: NA
CDR3: CASSMRPGLAGRGENIQYF; DNA: TGTGCCAGTAGTATGCGGCCGGGACTAGCGGGAAGGGGGGAAAACATTCAGTACTTC; V: TRBV19; J: TRBJ2-4; length: 19; size: NA; D: TRBD2
CDR3: CASTLRPGSGNQPQHF; DNA: TGTGCCAGCACCCTGAGGCCGGGGTCGGGCAATCAGCCCCAGCATTTT; V: TRBV28; J: TRBJ1-5; length: 16; size: NA; D: NA
CDR3: CASSSTGQETQYF; DNA: TGTGCCAGCAGCTCGACAGGCCAAGAGACCCAGTACTTC; V: TRBV28; J: TRBJ2-5; length: 13; size: NA; D: NA
CDR3: CASSFGREETQYF; DNA: TGTGCCAGCAGCTTCGGACGGGAAGAGACCCAGTACTTC; V: TRBV7-3; J: TRBJ2-5; length: 13; size: NA; D: NA
CDR3: CASSATSGSRGYEQYF; DNA: TGTGCCAGCAGCGCCACTAGCGGGAGTCGGGGCTACGAGCAGTACTTC; V: TRBV9; J: TRBJ2-7; length: 16; size: NA; D: TRBD2
CDR3: CASSASRSQPQHF; DNA: TGTGCCAGCAGCGCATCACGGTCTCAGCCCCAGCATTTT; V: TRBV2; J: TRBJ1-5; length: 13; size: NA; D: NA
CDR3: CAISVGRWGGDTQYF; DNA: TGTGCCATCAGTGTAGGGCGGTGGGGGGGAGATACGCAGTATTTT; V: TRBV10-3; J: TRBJ2-3; length: 15; size: NA; D: TRBD2
CDR3: CASSPETYRGETQYF; DNA: TGTGCCAGCAGCCCTGAGACATATCGGGGAGAGACCCAGTACTTC; V: TRBV7-6; J: TRBJ2-5; length: 15; size: NA; D: NA
CDR3: CASSLGGLGNNEQFF; DNA: TGCGCCAGCAGCTTGGGCGGGCTGGGAAACAATGAGCAGTTCTTC; V: TRBV5-1; J: TRBJ2-1; length: 15; size: NA; D: NA
CDR3: CASRKTGPGGYTF; DNA: TGTGCCAGCAGAAAGACAGGACCGGGGGGCTACACCTTC; V: TRBV6-5; J: TRBJ1-2; length: 13; size: NA; D: NA
CDR3: CASSHYDRADEQYF; DNA: TGTGCCAGCAGCCATTATGACAGGGCGGACGAGCAGTACTTC; V: TRBV9; J: TRBJ2-7; length: 14; size: NA; D: TRBD1
CDR3: CASSYRSGREDRQFF; DNA: TGTGCCAGCAGTTACCGGTCAGGGAGGGAGGACCGGCAGTTCTTC; V: TRBV6-5; J: TRBJ2-1; length: 15; size: NA; D: TRBD2
CDR3: CASTQDRIGGYTF; DNA: TGTGCCAGCACCCAAGATCGGATCGGAGGCTACACCTTC; V: TRBV6-1; J: TRBJ1-2; length: 13; size: NA; D: NA
CDR3: CASSSGATDYGYTF; DNA: TGTGCCAGCAGTTCAGGGGCGACTGACTATGGCTACACCTTC; V: TRBV27; J: TRBJ1-2; length: 14; size: NA; D: NA
CDR3: CASRRQGDNYGYTF; DNA: TGTGCCAGCAGGCGGCAAGGGGATAACTATGGCTACACCTTC; V: TRBV6-5; J: TRBJ1-2; length: 14; size: once; D: NA
CDR3: CASTPRENQPQHF; DNA: TGTGCCAGCACTCCGAGAGAGAATCAGCCCCAGCATTTT; V: TRBV28; J: TRBJ1-5; length: 13; size: NA; D: NA
CDR3: CASSYSSSRSDSREYF; DNA: TGTGCCAGCAGTTACTCGTCGTCCCGTTCGGACTCACGGGAGTACTTC; V: TRBV6-6; J: TRBJ2-7; length: 16; size: NA; D: NA
CDR3: CASSLEWDGYTF; DNA: TGTGCCAGCAGCTTAGAATGGGATGGCTACACCTTC; V: TRBV7-2; J: TRBJ1-2; length: 12; size: NA; D: NA
CDR3: CASSLGGDIQETQYF; DNA: TGTGCCAGCAGCTTAGGAGGGGACATACAAGAGACCCAGTACTTC; V: TRBV11-3; J: TRBJ2-5; length: 15; size: NA; D: NA
CDR3: CASSPAGGEYGYTF; DNA: TGTGCCAGCTCACCCGCCGGAGGGGAGTACGGCTACACCTTC; V: TRBV18; J: TRBJ1-2; length: 14; size: NA; D: NA
CDR3: CASSLDEGLAGYTGELFF; DNA: TGTGCCAGCAGCTTAGATGAGGGACTAGCGGGATACACCGGGGAGCTGTTTTTT; V: TRBV11-3; J: TRBJ2-2; length: 18; size: NA; D: TRBD2
CDR3: CASISGRMNTEAFF; DNA: TGTGCCAGCATCTCAGGACGGATGAACACTGAAGCTTTCTTT; V: TRBV6-1; J: TRBJ1-1; length: 14; size: NA; D: NA
CDR3: CASSSNARGTQYF; DNA: TGTGCCAGCAGCTCGAACGCTCGGGGTACGCAGTATTTT; V: TRBV7-2; J: TRBJ2-3; length: 13; size: NA; D: NA
CDR3: CASRSLSAGWVGYTF; DNA: TGTGCCAGCAGATCGCTGTCGGCAGGGTGGGTGGGCTACACCTTC; V: TRBV5-5; J: TRBJ1-2; length: 15; size: NA; D: NA
CDR3: CASSQDVGRGFYEQYF; DNA: TGCGCCAGCAGCCAAGACGTCGGGAGAGGGTTCTACGAGCAGTACTTC; V: TRBV4-3; J: TRBJ2-7; length: 16; size: NA; D: NA
CDR3: CASSPTRRYDYGYTF; DNA: TGTGCCAGCTCACCGACCCGGAGGTATGACTATGGCTACACCTTC; V: TRBV18; J: TRBJ1-2; length: 15; size: NA; D: NA
CDR3: CSVEAGSGGYGYTF; DNA: TGCAGCGTTGAAGCTGGGTCAGGGGGGTATGGCTACACCTTC; V: TRBV29-1; J: TRBJ1-2; length: 14; size: NA; D: TRBD1
CDR3: CATSREGTGGNTIYF; DNA: TGTGCCACCAGCAGAGAGGGGACAGGGGGAAACACCATATATTTT; V: TRBV15; J: TRBJ1-3; length: 15; size: NA; D: TRBD1
CDR3: CASSQALSGANVLTF; DNA: TGTGCCAGCAGCCAAGCGCTCTCTGGGGCCAACGTCCTGACTTTC; V: TRBV14; J: TRBJ2-6; length: 15; size: once; D: NA
CDR3: CASSLFAGGRGTGELFF; DNA: TGTGCCAGCAGCTTATTTGCGGGAGGGCGAGGCACCGGGGAGCTGTTTTTT; V: TRBV7-2; J: TRBJ2-2; length: 17; size: NA; D: TRBD2
CDR3: CASSYGQGAYEQYF; DNA: TGTGCCAGCTCATACGGACAGGGAGCCTACGAGCAGTACTTC; V: TRBV18; J: TRBJ2-7; length: 14; size: NA; D: TRBD1
CDR3: CASSPSSGRAGELFF; DNA: TGTGCCAGCTCACCATCAAGCGGGAGGGCCGGGGAGCTGTTTTTT; V: TRBV18; J: TRBJ2-2; length: 15; size: once; D: TRBD2
CDR3: CASSLGQKTGSTYEQYF; DNA: TGTGCCAGCAGCTTAGGGCAAAAAACAGGGAGTACCTACGAGCAGTACTTC; V: TRBV7-6; J: TRBJ2-7; length: 17; size: NA; D: NA
CDR3: CAWRGQTASHNEQFF; DNA: TGTGCCTGGAGGGGTCAAACGGCTAGCCACAATGAGCAGTTCTTC; V: TRBV30; J: TRBJ2-1; length: 15; size: NA; D: NA